The rows below give T cell receptor beta chains drawn from one sample of a study of human thymus T cells. Profiling relied on immunoSEQ multiplex PCR, and the TCRdb table lists in-frame clones only, not all of them. The repertoire holds approximately 70,000 clones, around 95% seen once, with about 0.03% in the top ten. Sequencing input: thymus tissue. These receptors all stem from a girl under three years old with a congenital heart defect but otherwise immunologically healthy. Each CDR3 is given with its conserved first and last residue. D genes are given only for firm matches. Size is omitted from some rows. Given values are once, few, many or a class for expanded clones.

v_gene	d_gene	abundance	j_gene	CDR3aa	CDR3nt
TRBV12-5	TRBD2	NA	TRBJ2-2	CASGLVVGLALGNEELFF	TGTGCTAGTGGTTTGGTAGTTGGACTAGCTCTGGGAAACGAGGAGCTGTTTTTT
TRBV25-1	TRBD1	NA	TRBJ1-2	CASSERRGSPGVTF	TGTGCCAGCAGTGAACGCAGGGGGTCTCCCGGGGTCACCTTC
TRBV7-2	TRBD1	NA	TRBJ2-7	CASSLEGQGVHEQYF	TGTGCCAGCAGCTTAGAGGGACAGGGGGTCCACGAGCAGTACTTC
TRBV14	TRBD1	NA	TRBJ2-7	CASSQLTGTAYEQYF	TGTGCCAGCAGCCAGTTAACCGGGACAGCCTACGAGCAGTACTTC
TRBV19	TRBD2	once	TRBJ2-1	CASSAGLAAGNEQFF	TGTGCCAGTAGTGCGGGACTAGCGGCGGGGAATGAGCAGTTCTTC
TRBV7-9	NA	NA	TRBJ2-2	CASSLVLRAESTGELFF	TGTGCCAGCAGCTTAGTTCTTCGAGCGGAGTCCACCGGGGAGCTGTTTTTT
TRBV7-3	NA	NA	TRBJ2-1	CASSPTREDNEQFF	TGTGCCAGCAGCCCGACAAGGGAGGACAATGAGCAGTTCTTC
TRBV11-2	NA	once	TRBJ2-7	CASSLNPRTVTYEQYF	TGTGCCAGCAGCTTAAACCCGCGGACAGTTACCTACGAGCAGTACTTC
TRBV5-8	NA	once	TRBJ2-1	CASSLVCNEQFF	TGTGCCAGCAGCTTGGTTTGCAATGAGCAGTTCTTC
TRBV11-1	NA	NA	TRBJ2-6	CASSRPVHRLSGANVLTF	TGTGCCAGCAGCCGCCCGGTACACAGGTTGTCTGGGGCCAACGTCCTGACTTTC
TRBV18	NA	NA	TRBJ2-7	CASSPPNQGRDEQYF	TGTGCCAGCTCACCACCGAACCAGGGGAGGGACGAGCAGTACTTC
TRBV27	NA	NA	TRBJ1-1	CASSGPPGPGTEAFF	TGTGCCAGCAGCGGACCCCCGGGACCGGGAACTGAAGCTTTCTTT
TRBV2	TRBD2	NA	TRBJ2-7	CASVRRVTSGSSLAYEQYF	TGTGCCAGCGTGAGGAGGGTAACTAGCGGGAGTTCTCTCGCCTACGAGCAGTACTTC
TRBV7-9	NA	NA	TRBJ1-2	CASSQQGPRGYTF	TGTGCCAGCAGCCAACAGGGTCCTAGGGGCTACACCTTC
TRBV5-8	NA	NA	TRBJ2-1	CASSSHYNEQFF	TGTGCCAGCAGCTCCCATTACAATGAGCAGTTCTTC
TRBV7-3	NA	NA	TRBJ2-6	CASSPRSPLVGANVLTF	TGTGCCAGCAGCCCAAGGAGCCCTCTGGTTGGGGCCAACGTCCTGACTTTC
TRBV18	NA	NA	TRBJ1-1	CASSPRGAPWAEAFF	TGTGCCAGCTCACCGAGAGGAGCTCCTTGGGCTGAAGCTTTCTTT
TRBV6-5	NA	NA	TRBJ1-1	CASSLTAIDTEAFF	TGTGCCAGCAGTTTGACCGCGATAGACACTGAAGCTTTCTTT
TRBV28	TRBD2	NA	TRBJ2-2	CASNIAGGPYTGELFF	TGTGCCAGCAATATAGCGGGAGGGCCCTACACCGGGGAGCTGTTTTTT
TRBV28	TRBD1	NA	TRBJ2-3	CASSPGQGSPYAQYF	TGTGCCAGCAGTCCCGGACAGGGAAGTCCCTACGCGCAGTATTTT
TRBV29-1	TRBD2	NA	TRBJ2-3	CSVPWTSEDHTDTQYF	TGCAGCGTCCCATGGACTAGCGAGGATCACACAGATACGCAGTATTTT
TRBV7-9	NA	NA	TRBJ2-3	CASSPKGVSTDTQYF	TGTGCCAGCAGCCCCAAGGGGGTAAGCACAGATACGCAGTATTTT
TRBV25-1	NA	NA	TRBJ1-4	CASSGPGRNNEKLFF	TGTGCCAGCAGTGGCCCGGGACGGAATAATGAAAAACTGTTTTTT
TRBV5-8	NA	NA	TRBJ1-2	CASSTGAGSYTF	TGTGCCAGCAGCACGGGGGCCGGGAGCTACACCTTC
TRBV15	TRBD1	NA	TRBJ2-2	CATSLKGTGIGVGSGELFF	TGTGCCACCAGCCTGAAAGGGACAGGGATAGGTGTGGGGTCCGGGGAGCTGTTTTTT
TRBV25-1	NA	NA	TRBJ2-2	CASLLGGVPTGELFF	TGTGCCAGCCTCCTGGGGGGAGTCCCCACCGGGGAGCTGTTTTTT
TRBV9	NA	NA	TRBJ1-3	CASSGEGSPRGRSGNTIYF	TGTGCCAGCAGCGGAGAGGGTTCCCCCCGGGGGCGCTCTGGAAACACCATATATTTT
TRBV6-5	NA	NA	TRBJ1-4	CASSSGQANEKLFF	TGTGCCAGCAGCTCGGGACAAGCTAATGAAAAACTGTTTTTT
TRBV27	NA	NA	TRBJ2-7	CASSPWKGLYEQYF	TGTGCCAGCAGTCCGTGGAAGGGCCTCTACGAGCAGTACTTC
TRBV9	NA	NA	TRBJ2-1	CASGGDEQFF	TGTGCCAGCGGAGGGGATGAGCAGTTCTTC
TRBV7-3	NA	NA	TRBJ2-2	CASSVRAGELFF	TGTGCCAGCAGCGTCAGGGCCGGGGAGCTGTTTTTT